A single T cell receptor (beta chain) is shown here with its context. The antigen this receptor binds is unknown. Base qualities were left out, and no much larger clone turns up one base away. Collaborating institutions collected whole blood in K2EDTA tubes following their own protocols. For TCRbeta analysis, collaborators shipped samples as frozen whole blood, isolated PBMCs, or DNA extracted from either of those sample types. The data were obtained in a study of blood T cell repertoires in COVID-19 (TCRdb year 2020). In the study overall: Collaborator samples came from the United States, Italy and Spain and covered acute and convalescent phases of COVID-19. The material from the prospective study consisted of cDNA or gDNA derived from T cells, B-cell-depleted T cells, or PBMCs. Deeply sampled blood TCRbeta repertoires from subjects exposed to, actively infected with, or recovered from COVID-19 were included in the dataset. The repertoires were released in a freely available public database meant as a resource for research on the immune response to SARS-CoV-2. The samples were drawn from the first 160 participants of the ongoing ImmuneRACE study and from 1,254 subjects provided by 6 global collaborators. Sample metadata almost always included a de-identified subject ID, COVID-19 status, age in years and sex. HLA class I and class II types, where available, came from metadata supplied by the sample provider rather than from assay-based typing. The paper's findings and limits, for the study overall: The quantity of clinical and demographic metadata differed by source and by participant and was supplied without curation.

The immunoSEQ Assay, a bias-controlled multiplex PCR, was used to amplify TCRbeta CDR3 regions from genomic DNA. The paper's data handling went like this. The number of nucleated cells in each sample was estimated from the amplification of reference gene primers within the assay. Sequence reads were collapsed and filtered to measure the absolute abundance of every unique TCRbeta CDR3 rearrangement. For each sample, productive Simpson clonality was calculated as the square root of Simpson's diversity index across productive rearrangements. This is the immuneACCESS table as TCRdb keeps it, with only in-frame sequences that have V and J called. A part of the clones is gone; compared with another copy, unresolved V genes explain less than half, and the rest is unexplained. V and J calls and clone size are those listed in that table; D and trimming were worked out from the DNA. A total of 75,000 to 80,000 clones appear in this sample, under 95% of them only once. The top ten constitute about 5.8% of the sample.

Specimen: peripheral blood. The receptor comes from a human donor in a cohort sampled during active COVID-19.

The CDR3 protein is CASSLRGGDEKLFF. In nucleotide form, the sequence is TGCGCCAGCAGCTTGAGAGGGGGCGACGAAAAACTGTTTTTT. The V and J segments used are TRBV5-1 and TRBJ1-4; a stretch of 7 junction bases matches TRBD1. V and J are trimmed by 1 base and 8 bases, and the gene matches miss 5 bases of the junction. The CDR3 measures 14 amino acids from cysteine to phenylalanine. The DNA shown is the 42-base CDR3, in frame from base 1. CDR1 and CDR2 are read off the germline V gene as SGHRS and YFSETQ.